The 18 T cell receptor beta chains reported below all come from one sample, sequenced in a study of cytomegalovirus exposure and HLA in healthy donors. PCR used 60 Vbeta primers and 13 Jbeta primers. This table comes from immunoSEQ multiplex PCR, and its TCRdb copy is limited to in-frame clones, with some not included. Seen here are roughly 190,000 clones, 9.5% to 15% observed once, and the top ten hold over 6.5%. Sequenced material: PBMCs. The receptors come from a man aged 45-65 years in good health and CMV-seropositive.

This clone was counted between two and nine times. The rearrangement uses TRBV28 and TRBJ2-5; D not resolved. CDR3 length equals 13 residues. Deletions cut 4 bases from V and 4 bases from J, with 10 bases between. Looked up from germline, CDR1 is MDHEN and CDR2 is SYDVKM. The CDR3 protein is CASSSDFGETQYF. The CDR3 bases are TGTGCCAGCAGTTCAGACTTTGGAGAGACCCAGTACTTC.

V and J are TRBV18 and TRBJ2-5, with a weak D call TRBD1 (6 bases). V lost 6 bases and J 5 bases, leaving 13 bases between the germline ends. The CDR3 has 13 residues. Per the germline V gene, CDR1 is KGHSH and CDR2 is LQKENI. The CDR3 reads CASSHRVTETQYF. Here the CDR3 DNA reads TGTGCCAGCTCCCACAGGGTAACGGAGACCCAGTACTTC.

DNA of the CDR3: TGTGCCACCAGCAGAGGGACTAGCGGGGAAGAGACCCAGTACTTC. It yields the protein CATSRGTSGEETQYF. The V call is TRBV15, the J call TRBJ2-5; TRBD2 aligns across 12 bases. The V gene's germline CDR1 is LNHNV and CDR2 YYDKDF (reference sequence). The CDR3 has 15 residues. With 1 base clipped from V and 3 bases from J, the junction kept 0 bases outside the gene matches.

V usage is TRBV5-4 and J usage is TRBJ1-4, with a possible D match to TRBD1 (5 bases). The V end lost 4 bases, the J end lost 7 bases, and 14 bases lay between the germline ends. Germline V gives CDR1 SGHNT, CDR2 YYREEE (reference sequence). This CDR3 comprises 14 residues. DNA for the CDR3: TGTGCCAGCAGCCTAGACCAGGGAAGTGAAAAACTGTTTTTT. Translating it yields CASSLDQGSEKLFF.

The chain has TRBV15 and TRBJ2-7; D is perhaps TRBD2 (6 bases). The CDR3 consists of 14 residues. V lost 1 base and J lost 1, with 8 bases in between. CDR1 LNHNV and CDR2 YYDKDF come from the germline V gene (reference sequence). This CDR3 reads CATSRVLASYEQYV. The DNA for the CDR3 is TGTGCCACCAGCAGAGTACTAGCTTCCTACGAGCAGTACGTC.

This clone has just a few counts. The J gene is TRBJ1-3, the V gene TRBV30; D uncertain. The V gene lost 3 bases and the J gene lost 2 bases, with 14 bases spanning the gap. This CDR3 has 15 residues. Germline V gene sequence: CDR1 GTSNPN, CDR2 SVGIG (reference sequence). The DNA of the CDR3 is TGTGCCTGGAGCGCTGTCGGGTTAGCTGGAAACACCATATATTTT. Translating gives CAWSAVGLAGNTIYF. The full variable domain, with the rest looked up from reference TRBV30 and TRBJ1-3, is SQTIHQWPATLVQPVGSPLSLECTVEGTSNPNLYWYRQAAGRGLQLLFYSVGIGQISSEVPQNLSASRPQDRQFILSSKKLLLSDSGFYLCAWSAVGLAGNTIYFGEGSWLTVV.

This clone showed up just a few times. This chain joins TRBV27 and TRBJ2-2; D is unclear. This CDR3 contains 13 residues. Trimming stripped 3 bases from V and 1 base from J, with 3 bases between. Per the germline V gene, CDR1 is MNHEY and CDR2 is SMNVEV (reference sequence). CDR3 region: CASSFRNTGELFF. CDR3 DNA: TGTGCCAGCAGTTTTAGGAACACCGGGGAGCTGTTTTTT.

This rearrangement joins TRBV30 to TRBJ2-3; D uncertain. The length of the CDR3 is 12 residues. V was pared by 3 bases and J by 0 bases, with 4 bases between. The V gene's germline CDR1 is GTSNPN and CDR2 SVGIG (reference sequence). CDR3 region: CAWSTSTDTQYF. The CDR3 DNA is TGTGCCTGGAGCACTAGCACAGATACGCAGTATTTT.

Note on this clone: Distinct nucleotide sequences in the sample also encode this CDR3. V is TRBV13 and J is TRBJ2-3; 8 bases agree with TRBD2. The CDR3 length is 14 residues. CDR1 and CDR2 (germline): PRHDT, FYEKMQ (reference sequence). V was pared by 3 bases and J by 1 base, with 0 bases of the junction left unmatched. As DNA, the CDR3 is TGTGCCAGCAGCTTCGGGGGGGGCACAGATACGCAGTATTTT. Amino acid sequence: CASSFGGGTDTQYF.

V is TRBV11-1 and J is TRBJ1-1, with D possibly matching TRBD1 (5 bases). The length of the CDR3 is 15 residues. Trimming left V 4 bases short and J 2 bases short, with 14 bases between. From germline, CDR1 is SGHAT and CDR2 FQDESV (reference sequence). CDR3 nucleotide sequence: TGTGCCAGCAGCTCCCCGAAGGGGCAAAACACTGAAGCTTTCTTT. It specifies CASSSPKGQNTEAFF.

The chain combines TRBV16 with TRBJ2-1; 8 bases line up with TRBD1. Germline CDR1 KGHSY, CDR2 FQNENV. V was clipped by 3 bases and J by 6 bases; unmatched bases: 10. CDR3 length equals 16 residues. The CDR3: CASSHETGALSNEQFF. CDR3 in DNA: TGTGCCAGCAGCCACGAGACAGGGGCCCTTTCCAATGAGCAGTTCTTC.

The chain combines TRBV7-8 with TRBJ2-5; 7 nucleotides match TRBD1. Germline CDR1 is SGHVS and CDR2 is FQNEAQ. V shed 2 bases, J shed 3 bases, and the junction held 6 bases outside the gene matches. This CDR3 has 15 residues. In DNA form, the CDR3 reads TGTGCCAGCAGCTTAACGGGGACAGAAAAAGAGACCCAGTACTTC. As protein: CASSLTGTEKETQYF. Filled out from reference TRBV7-8 and TRBJ2-5, the complete variable domain reads GAGVSQSPRYKVAKRGQDVALRCDPISGHVSLFWYQQALGQGPEFLTYFQNEAQLDKSGLPSDRFFAERPEGSVSTLKIQRTQQEDSAVYLCASSLTGTEKETQYFGPGTRLLVL.

The rearrangement joins TRBV7-2 to TRBJ2-1; TRBD2 matches 11 bases. Trimming took 1 base from V and 0 from J; bases not matched to a gene: 8. The germline gives CDR1 SGHTA, CDR2 FQGNSA. There are 19 residues in the CDR3. The CDR3 nucleotides read TGTGCCAGCAGCTTAGTCGGTAGCGGGGGGGCCAGCTCCTACAATGAGCAGTTCTTC. Its translation is CASSLVGSGGASSYNEQFF. The entire variable domain, with the rest obtained from reference TRBV7-2 and TRBJ2-1, is as follows: GAGVSQSPSNKVTEKGKDVELRCDPISGHTALYWYRQSLGQGLEFLIYFQGNSAPDKSGLPSDRFSAERTGGSVSTLTIQRTQQEDSAVYLCASSLVGSGGASSYNEQFFGPGTRLTVL.

The chain combines TRBV30 with TRBJ1-2, with a tentative D call TRBD1 (6 bases). Germline V gene lookup returns CDR1 GTSNPN and CDR2 SVGIG (reference sequence). The CDR3 totals 13 residues. The V end was cut by 3 bases, the J end by 8 bases, with 16 bases between. This CDR3 is CAWSLNRERGYTF. The CDR3, as DNA: TGTGCCTGGAGCCTAAACAGGGAGAGGGGCTACACCTTC.

The chain couples TRBV29-1 to TRBJ2-5, with 7 nucleotides matching TRBD1. The J call is in doubt because the DNA end fits TRBJ2-7 better. CDR3 length: 13 residues. Per germline, CDR1 SQVTM and CDR2 ANQGSEA. CDR3 sequence: CSVQNRGPYEQYF. CDR3 bases: TGCAGCGTCCAGAACAGGGGACCCTACGAGCAGTACTTC.

Only a few counts were recorded for this clone. This sequence joins TRBV6-5 and TRBJ1-1; 8 bases fit TRBD1. V was clipped by 8 bases and J by 2 bases; unmatched bases: 4. Per germline, CDR1 MNHEY and CDR2 SVGAGI. The CDR3 sequence is 13 residues long. As DNA, the CDR3 is TGTGCCAGCGGAACAGGGGGTAACACTGAAGCTTTCTTT. Amino acid sequence: CASGTGGNTEAFF.

This clone was seen a few times. The chain employs TRBV6-5 and TRBJ2-5, with D tentatively TRBD2 (5 bases). The V end was cut by 6 bases, the J end by 5 bases, with 16 bases between. The CDR3 sequence is 14 residues long. Germline assignment: CDR1 MNHEY and CDR2 SVGAGI. The CDR3 region is CASSRRARRETQYF. The CDR3 DNA reads as TGTGCCAGCAGCCGGCGGGCGAGGCGGGAGACCCAGTACTTC.

V and J are TRBV28 and TRBJ2-4; 10 positions match TRBD2. The CDR3 loop spans 19 amino acids. Germline assignment: CDR1 MDHEN and CDR2 SYDVKM. V was clipped by 2 bases and J by 1 base; unmatched bases: 11. The CDR3: CASSLGVAGGTGAKNIQYF. The CDR3 coding sequence is TGTGCCAGCAGTTTAGGGGTAGCGGGGGGAACGGGGGCCAAAAACATTCAGTACTTC.